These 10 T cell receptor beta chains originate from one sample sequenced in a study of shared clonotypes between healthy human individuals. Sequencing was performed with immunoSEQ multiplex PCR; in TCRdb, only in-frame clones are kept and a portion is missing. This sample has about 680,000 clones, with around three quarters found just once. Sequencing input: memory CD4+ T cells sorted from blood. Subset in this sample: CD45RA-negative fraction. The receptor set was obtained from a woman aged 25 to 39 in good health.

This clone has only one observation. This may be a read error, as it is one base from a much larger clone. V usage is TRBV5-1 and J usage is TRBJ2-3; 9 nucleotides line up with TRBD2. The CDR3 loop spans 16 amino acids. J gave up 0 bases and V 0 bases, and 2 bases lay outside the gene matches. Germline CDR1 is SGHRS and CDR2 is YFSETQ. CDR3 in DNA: TGCGCCAGCAGCTTGGGACTAGCGGCTAGCACAGATACGCAGTATTTT. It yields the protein CASSLGLAASTDTQYF.

This CDR3 reads CASSLAQGAEQYF. The DNA for the CDR3 is TGTGCCAGCAGCTTAGCGCAGGGTGCCGAGCAGTACTTC. This chain connects TRBV7-6 to TRBJ2-5; the D gene is possibly TRBD1 (5 bases). The J call may not be correct, given that the DNA end is closer to TRBJ2-7. CDR3 length: 13 residues. CDR1 is SGHVS, CDR2 FNYEAQ, per germline.

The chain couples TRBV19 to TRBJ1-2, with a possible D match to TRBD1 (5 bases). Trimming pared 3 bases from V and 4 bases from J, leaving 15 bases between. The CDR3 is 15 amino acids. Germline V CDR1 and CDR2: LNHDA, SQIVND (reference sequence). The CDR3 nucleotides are TGTGCCAGTAGTATGAGGGATTGGGGCGGCTATGGCTACACCTTC. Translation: CASSMRDWGGYGYTF.

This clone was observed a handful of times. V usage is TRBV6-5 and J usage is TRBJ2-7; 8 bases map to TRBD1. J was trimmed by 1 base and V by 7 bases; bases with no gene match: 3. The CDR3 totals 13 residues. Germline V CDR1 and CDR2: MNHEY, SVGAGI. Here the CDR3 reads CASKTGGSYEQYF. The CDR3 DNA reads TGTGCCAGCAAAACAGGGGGGTCCTACGAGCAGTACTTC.

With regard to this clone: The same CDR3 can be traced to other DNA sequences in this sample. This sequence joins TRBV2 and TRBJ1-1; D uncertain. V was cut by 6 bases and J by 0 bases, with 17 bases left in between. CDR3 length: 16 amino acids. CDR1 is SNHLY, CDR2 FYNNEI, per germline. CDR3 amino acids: CASSEQGGDVNTEAFF. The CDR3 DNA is TGTGCCAGCAGCGAGCAAGGTGGGGATGTGAACACTGAAGCTTTCTTT.

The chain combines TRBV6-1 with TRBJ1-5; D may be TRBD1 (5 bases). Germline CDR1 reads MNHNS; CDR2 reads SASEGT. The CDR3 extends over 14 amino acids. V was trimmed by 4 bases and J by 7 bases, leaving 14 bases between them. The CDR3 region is CASSGNTRGQPQHF. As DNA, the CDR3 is TGTGCCAGCAGTGGGAACACCCGGGGGCAGCCCCAGCATTTT.

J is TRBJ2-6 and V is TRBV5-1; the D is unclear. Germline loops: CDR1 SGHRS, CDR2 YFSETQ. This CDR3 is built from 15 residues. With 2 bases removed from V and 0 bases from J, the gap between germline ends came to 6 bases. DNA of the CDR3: TGCGCCAGCAGCTTTGCCGACTCTGGGGCCAACGTCCTGACTTTC. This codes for CASSFADSGANVLTF.

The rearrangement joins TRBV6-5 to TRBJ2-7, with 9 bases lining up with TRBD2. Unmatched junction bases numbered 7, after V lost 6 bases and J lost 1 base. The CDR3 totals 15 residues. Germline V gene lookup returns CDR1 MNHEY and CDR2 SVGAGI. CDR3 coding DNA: TGTGCCAGCAGAAGAGGGCTAGCGGGATCCTACGAGCAGTACTTC. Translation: CASRRGLAGSYEQYF.

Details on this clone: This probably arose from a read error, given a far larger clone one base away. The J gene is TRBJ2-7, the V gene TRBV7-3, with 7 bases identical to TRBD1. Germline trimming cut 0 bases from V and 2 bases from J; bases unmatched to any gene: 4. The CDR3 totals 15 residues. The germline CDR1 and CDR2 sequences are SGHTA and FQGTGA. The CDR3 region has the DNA TGTGCCAGCAGCTTAACCGGGACAGAGACCTACGAGCAGTACTTC. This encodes CASSLTGTETYEQYF.

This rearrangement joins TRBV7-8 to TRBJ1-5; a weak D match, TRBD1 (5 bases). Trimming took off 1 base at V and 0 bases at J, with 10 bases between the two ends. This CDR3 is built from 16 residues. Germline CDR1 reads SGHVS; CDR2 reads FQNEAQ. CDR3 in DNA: TGTGCCAGCAGCTTAGAGGGACGGCTTAGCAATCAGCCCCAGCATTTT. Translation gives CASSLEGRLSNQPQHF.